This entry lists 25 T cell receptor beta chains sequenced from one sample in a study of shared clonotypes between healthy human individuals. Measured with immunoSEQ multiplex PCR; TCRdb has only the in-frame clones, and not every one. The sample holds 640,000 or so clones, more than 70% seen once. Sequencing used memory CD4+ T cells sorted from blood. Subset indicated: CD45RA-negative fraction. The receptor set was obtained from a young woman in good health.

This clone was seen a handful of times. V usage is TRBV27 and J usage is TRBJ2-2; 14 bases line up with TRBD2. Germline assignment: CDR1 MNHEY and CDR2 SMNVEV (reference sequence). V lost 4 bases and J lost 6; bases outside the gene matches: 10. The CDR3 totals 18 residues. CDR3 bases: TGTGCCAGCAGTTCCCCCCCGGGACTAGCGGGAGTTTCCGGGGAGCTGTTTTTT. Encoded protein: CASSSPPGLAGVSGELFF.

This chain links TRBV9 with TRBJ2-3, with D perhaps TRBD2 (6 bases). The CDR3 runs 16 residues. V lost 0 bases and J lost 2, with 13 bases in between. Per germline, CDR1 SGDLS and CDR2 YYNGEE. The CDR3 loop reads CASSVAGGTNTDTQYF. CDR3 DNA sequence: TGTGCCAGCAGCGTAGCTGGCGGGACCAACACAGATACGCAGTATTTT.

The chain is built from TRBV18 and TRBJ2-5, with 11 bases matching TRBD2. This CDR3 comprises 17 residues. In germline, CDR1 is KGHSH, CDR2 LQKENI. V was clipped by 1 base and J by 2 bases; unmatched bases: 6. CDR3 coding DNA: TGTGCCAGCTCACCACGGGGACTAGCGGTCCTACAAGAGACCCAGTACTTC. This sequence encodes CASSPRGLAVLQETQYF.

CDR3 protein: CASSLGLAGGYNEQFF. For the CDR3, the DNA is TGTGCCAGCAGCCTAGGGCTAGCGGGAGGATACAATGAGCAGTTCTTC. The chain recombines TRBV5-5 with TRBJ2-1; 11 nucleotides line up with TRBD2. Trimming at V came to 4 bases and at J to 4 bases, leaving 7 bases not matched to a gene. From germline, CDR1 is SGHKS and CDR2 YYEKEE (reference sequence). The CDR3 is made up of 16 amino acids.

About this clone: This likely came from a read error, as a far larger clone is one base away. The CDR3 coding sequence is TGCGCCAGCAGCCAAGGGGAGTGGCGTTCGGACACTGAAGCTTTCTTT. Amino acids: CASSQGEWRSDTEAFF. The chain links TRBV4-1 to TRBJ1-1; D gene uncertain. Trimming took 1 base from V and 3 from J, leaving 15 bases between them. This CDR3 spans 16 amino acids. The germline V gene has CDR1 MGHRA and CDR2 YSYEKL.

About this clone itself: In the same sample, other DNA sequences code for this CDR3. The gene calls are TRBV27 and TRBJ2-1; tentative D call: TRBD1 (6 bases). Germline values: CDR1 MNHEY, CDR2 SMNVEV (reference sequence). This CDR3 is built from 12 residues. Trimming removed 0 bases from V and 9 bases from J, with 6 bases in between. The CDR3 loop is CASSLSRGEQFF. The DNA for the CDR3 is TGTGCCAGCAGTTTATCCAGGGGTGAGCAGTTCTTC.

This clone appeared once. The J gene is TRBJ2-4, the V gene TRBV28, with TRBD2 as a possible D gene (5 bases). Trimming pared 4 bases from V and 6 bases from J, leaving 16 bases between. The CDR3 length is 15 residues. Germline V gene lookup returns CDR1 MDHEN and CDR2 SYDVKM. The DNA for the CDR3 is TGTGCCAGCAGTTCTACTACTAGTGCTGTAAACATTCAGTACTTC. Translated: CASSSTTSAVNIQYF.

This chain joins TRBV7-9 and TRBJ2-5; tentatively, D is TRBD1 or TRBD2 (5 bases each). The CDR3 contains 16 residues. V was shortened by 5 bases and J by 2 bases, with 18 bases between the two germline ends. The germline V gene encodes CDR1 SEHNR and CDR2 FQNEAQ (reference sequence). CDR3 residues: CASSPRKGRKQETQYF. For the CDR3, the DNA is TGTGCCAGCAGCCCGCGAAAGGGACGGAAGCAAGAGACCCAGTACTTC.

The chain has TRBV30 and TRBJ2-5, with D perhaps matching TRBD2 (6 bases). The J call may be incorrect, as the DNA end agrees better with TRBJ2-7. The CDR3 length is 15 residues. In germline, CDR1 is GTSNPN, CDR2 SVGIG (reference sequence). The CDR3 loop is CAWSLRTTTSHEQYF. The CDR3 DNA is TGTGCCTGGAGTTTGCGGACTACGACATCCCACGAGCAGTACTTC.

This clone was picked up a small number of times. J is TRBJ2-3 and V is TRBV15; TRBD2 is a possible D gene (6 bases). The germline CDR1 and CDR2 sequences are LNHNV and YYDKDF (reference sequence). V was trimmed by 2 bases and J by 0 bases, leaving 15 bases between them. The CDR3 spans 17 residues. The CDR3 reads CATSRNGGVPSTDTQYF. In nucleotides, the CDR3 is TGTGCCACCAGCAGAAACGGAGGGGTCCCTAGCACAGATACGCAGTATTTT.

CDR3 in DNA: TGTGCCAGCAGTAGGACTAGCGGAAGCTACGAGCAGTACTTC. Protein sequence: CASSRTSGSYEQYF. The chain uses TRBV7-6 and TRBJ2-7; 10 positions agree with TRBD2. CDR3 length equals 14 residues. V was clipped by 6 bases and J by 3 bases; unmatched bases: 5. Germline V gives CDR1 SGHVS, CDR2 FNYEAQ.

The rearrangement joins TRBV11-3 to TRBJ1-1; no reliable D call. CDR1 is SGHNT, CDR2 YENEEA, per germline. Deletions cut 5 bases from V and 5 bases from J, with 12 bases between. The CDR3 is made up of 13 amino acids. The CDR3 is CASSQGERTEAFF. The DNA of the CDR3 is TGTGCCAGCAGCCAAGGTGAGCGGACTGAAGCTTTCTTT.

The J gene is TRBJ2-1, the V gene TRBV15, with 8 positions matching TRBD1. Germline CDR1 is LNHNV and CDR2 is YYDKDF (reference sequence). The CDR3 covers 17 residues. The V gene end was trimmed by 0 bases and the J gene end by 4 bases; junction bases not matched to a gene: 8. CDR3 nucleotides: TGTGCCACCAGCAGAGACCTACAGGGGGAGAGGTACAATGAGCAGTTCTTC. This translates into CATSRDLQGERYNEQFF.

In its sample, this clone was seen a few times. The chain links TRBV7-9 to TRBJ2-7; TRBD2 aligns across 12 bases. J gave up 7 bases and V 7 bases, and 8 bases lay outside the gene matches. This CDR3 region has 14 residues. CDR1 is SEHNR, CDR2 FQNEAQ, per germline (reference sequence). CDR3 protein: CASTLAGGPLEQYF. In DNA form, the CDR3 reads TGTGCCAGCACCCTAGCGGGAGGGCCCCTTGAGCAGTACTTC.

The chain is built from TRBV11-2 and TRBJ2-2, with D tentatively TRBD2 (6 bases). The CDR3 totals 13 residues. V gave up 8 bases and J gave up 4 bases, with 11 bases separating them. Germline V gene data show CDR1 as SGHAT and CDR2 as FQNNGV. CDR3 protein: CASLRGVTGELFF. For the CDR3, the DNA is TGTGCCAGCCTTCGCGGGGTCACCGGGGAGCTGTTTTTT.

V gene TRBV7-2 combines with J gene TRBJ2-7, with no clear D. The germline V gene encodes CDR1 SGHTA and CDR2 FQGNSA. The germline V and J ends were trimmed by 2 bases and 8 bases, with 10 bases remaining between them. This CDR3 is built from 12 residues. The CDR3 nucleotides are TGTGCCAGCAGCTTACGAGAGAGGAAGCAGTACTTC. Its translation is CASSLRERKQYF. Using reference TRBV7-2 and TRBJ2-7 for the parts outside the CDR3, the full variable domain is GAGVSQSPSNKVTEKGKDVELRCDPISGHTALYWYRQSLGQGLEFLIYFQGNSAPDKSGLPSDRFSAERTGGSVSTLTIQRTQQEDSAVYLCASSLRERKQYFGPGTRLTVT.

This clone was observed a handful of times. V usage is TRBV11-3 and J usage is TRBJ2-3; tentatively, D is TRBD1 or TRBD2 (5 bases each). Looked up from germline, CDR1 is SGHNT and CDR2 is YENEEA. V was trimmed by 4 bases and J by 2 bases, leaving 10 bases between them. The CDR3 spans 14 residues. CDR3 region: CASSSPGLTDTQYF. CDR3 in DNA: TGTGCCAGCAGCTCTCCGGGGCTCACAGATACGCAGTATTTT.

The J gene is TRBJ2-1, the V gene TRBV20-1; no clear D. V was shortened by 0 bases and J by 12 bases, with 6 bases between the two germline ends. Germline-derived CDR1 and CDR2 are DFQATT and SNEGSKA (reference sequence). This CDR3 comprises 10 residues. CDR3 amino acids: CSAREAVQFF. The CDR3 DNA sequence: TGCAGTGCTAGAGAGGCTGTGCAGTTCTTC.

This chain connects TRBV19 to TRBJ2-3, with TRBD1 matching 7 bases. This CDR3 comprises 15 residues. Germline trimming cut 7 bases from V and 0 bases from J; bases unmatched to any gene: 7. Germline V gene lookup returns CDR1 LNHDA and CDR2 SQIVND (reference sequence). The DNA of the CDR3 is TGTGCCAGTAACCACCACAGGGGCAGCACAGATACGCAGTATTTT. It translates to CASNHHRGSTDTQYF.

J is TRBJ2-5 and V is TRBV5-8; 8 bases agree with TRBD1. V trimming: 0 bases; J trimming: 1 base; junction bases outside the gene matches: 5. Germline CDR1 and CDR2: SGHTS and YDEGEE. This CDR3 has 16 residues. The DNA of the CDR3 is TGTGCCAGCAGCTTGGCCGGACAGGGTTCCCAAGAGACCCAGTACTTC. Protein: CASSLAGQGSQETQYF.

CDR3 DNA: TGCGCCAGCAGCTCCAGACTAGCGGGAGGGCCGGGGGACGAGCAGTACTTC. Protein sequence: CASSSRLAGGPGDEQYF. J is TRBJ2-7 and V is TRBV4-1; 14 bases match TRBD2. J lost 5 bases, V lost 5 bases, and 11 bases had no gene match. Germline V gene lookup returns CDR1 MGHRA and CDR2 YSYEKL. The CDR3 extends over 17 amino acids.

The rearrangement joins TRBV11-2 to TRBJ2-1; TRBD2 aligns across 10 bases. Germline CDR1 and CDR2: SGHAT and FQNNGV. V lost 2 bases and J lost 8; bases outside the gene matches: 12. This CDR3 contains 17 residues. CDR3 bases: TGTGCCAGCAGCTTAACTAGCGGGACCCATTTAGGGGATGAGCAGTTCTTC. The encoded protein is CASSLTSGTHLGDEQFF.

The rearrangement uses TRBV10-3 and TRBJ1-4, with D possibly TRBD1 on 5 matching bases. Trimming pared 1 base from V and 5 bases from J, leaving 8 bases between. The CDR3 is 14 residues long. Germline V gene sequence: CDR1 ENHRY, CDR2 SYGVKD. The CDR3 DNA sequence: TGTGCCATCAGTGAGTTCCAGGGAAATGAAAAACTGTTTTTT. Amino acid sequence: CAISEFQGNEKLFF.

This sequence joins TRBV6-5 and TRBJ1-2; D ambiguous. Trimming stripped 5 bases from V and 3 bases from J, with 10 bases between. This CDR3 has 13 residues. Germline V gene sequence: CDR1 MNHEY, CDR2 SVGAGI. The CDR3 spells CASSPQADYGYTF. DNA of the CDR3: TGTGCCAGCAGTCCGCAGGCGGACTATGGCTACACCTTC.

This clone appeared many times. V and J are TRBV29-1 and TRBJ2-3; D not certain. The V gene's germline CDR1 is SQVTM and CDR2 ANQGSEA. The CDR3 has 14 amino acids. V was pared by 4 bases and J by 0 bases, with 11 bases between. For the CDR3, the DNA is TGCAGCGTTGGTCAGGTCTTTAGCACAGATACGCAGTATTTT. This gives the protein CSVGQVFSTDTQYF.